The clone carrying this T cell receptor beta chain was detected a few times. Its specificity is not known. Germline V lookup: CDR1 SGHRS, CDR2 YFSETQ. This CDR3 spans 14 amino acids. This record belongs to a study of post-analysis software for immune sequencing data. Study background: Both relapsing-remitting and secondary progressive multiple sclerosis featured among the disease courses, as did progressive-relapsing multiple sclerosis. General observations from the study: Elevated frequency relative to controls characterized roughly 5 TRBV segments in patients, TRBV5-6, TRBV5-1 and TRBV20-1 among them. The authors found that F measure strongly co-clustered same-batch samples. For normalized Chao1 diversity, multiple sclerosis patients scored significantly lower than controls did.

The TCR beta cDNA libraries carried unique molecular identifiers. The source material, 1 to 10 million T cells, gave rise to roughly 0.5 million cDNA molecules. TCRdb called the PCR reads again in MiXCR, with one record for every CDR3 protein. This repertoire shows hundreds of thousands of distinct CDR3 sequences, about 27% found once; its top ten account for around 0.55%. J is TRBJ2-5 and V is TRBV5-1; TRBD2 might be the D (5 bases). Gene TRBJ2-7 matches the end of the DNA better, so the J call may be wrong. The specimen sequenced was blood. This TCR was sampled from a girl aged 10 to 17 with multiple sclerosis. For the CDR3, the DNA is TGCGCCAGCAGCTTGGAGGGAGTGTTGAGCGAGCAGTACTTC. Encoded protein: CASSLEGVLSEQYF.